The 3 T cell receptor beta chains below come from one sample, sequenced in a study of blood T cell repertoires in COVID-19. Sequencing used immunoSEQ multiplex PCR; TCRdb keeps in-frame clones, though not all of them. The profile shows about 190,000 clones, roughly 90% of them singletons. The sample taken for sequencing was peripheral blood. The receptors come from a woman aged 40 to 50 who had recovered from COVID-19.

The rearrangement links TRBV21-1 to TRBJ2-1; the table names TRBD2, a call not compared with the DNA. TRBV21-1 is deemed a pseudogene. The CDR3 has 14 residues. Written as DNA, the CDR3 is TGTGCCAGCAGCACAACTAGCGGCGACAATGAGCAGTTCTTC. Translating gives CASSTTSGDNEQFF.

This clone was seen more than once but under ten times. J is TRBJ2-5 and V is TRBV3-1 (or the pseudogene TRBV3-2); no reliable D call. The germline gives CDR1 LGHDT, CDR2 YNNKEL (reference sequence). Deletions cut 4 bases from V and 2 bases from J, with 14 bases between. The CDR3 spans 15 residues. The CDR3 spells CASSPSVELQETQYF. CDR3 sequence (DNA): TGTGCCAGCAGCCCCTCTGTAGAGTTACAAGAGACCCAGTACTTC.

V usage is TRBV5-1 and J usage is TRBJ1-1; D is ambiguous. V shed 2 bases and J shed 1 base, with 9 bases lying between them. This CDR3 is 14 amino acids long. CDR1 is SGHRS and CDR2 is YFSETQ in the germline V gene. Written as DNA, the CDR3 is TGCGCCAGCAGCTTTACTATTGGGAACACTGAAGCTTTCTTT. It specifies CASSFTIGNTEAFF.